A selection of T cell receptor beta chains follows, all from one sample in a study of OX40 agonist ivuxolimab in advanced cancers. Sequencing used immunoSEQ multiplex PCR; TCRdb keeps in-frame clones, though not all of them. Of about 10,000 clones listed, 70% to 80% are singletons. Material: CD4+ or CD8+ T cells sorted from blood, obtained in a trial of the OX40 agonist ivuxolimab. These receptors all come from an adult with an advanced solid tumor such as melanoma, head and neck, liver or kidney cancer. CDR3s include the opening cysteine and the closing phenylalanine or tryptophan. A D gene is named only where the DNA matches it firmly. Part of the rows lack a size; the others show once, few, many or a class for expanded clones.

NA NA TRBJ2-3 TRBV6-4 CASSRTASTDTQYF TGTGCCAGCTCAAGGACGGCTAGCACAGATACGCAGTATTTT
NA TRBD2 TRBJ2-1 TRBV11-1 CASSLAPGLAGDNEQFF TGTGCCAGCAGCTTAGCGCCTGGTCTAGCGGGAGACAATGAGCAGTTCTTC
NA NA TRBJ2-1 TRBV5-4 CASGPNEQFF TGTGCCAGCGGCCCAAATGAGCAGTTCTTC
NA TRBD1 TRBJ1-1 TRBV19 CASSLIDRETEAFF TGTGCCAGTAGTCTTATAGACAGGGAAACTGAAGCTTTCTTT
NA NA TRBJ2-5 TRBV13 CASSLELQETQYF TGTGCCAGCAGCTTAGAACTGCAAGAGACCCAGTACTTC
few TRBD2 TRBJ2-7 TRBV6-1 CASSEGWTRPDEQYF TGTGCCAGCAGTGAAGGCTGGACTAGGCCGGACGAGCAGTACTTC
NA NA TRBJ2-6 TRBV7-3 CASSLNGASGANVLTF TGTGCCAGCAGCTTAAATGGGGCGTCGGGGGCCAACGTCCTGACTTTC
few NA TRBJ1-5 TRBV5-6 CASSFGGSNQPQHF TGTGCCAGCAGCTTTGGGGGTAGCAATCAGCCCCAGCATTTT
NA NA TRBJ2-1 TRBV27 CASSLNQGYNEQFF TGTGCCAGCAGTTTAAACCAGGGGTACAATGAGCAGTTCTTC
NA NA TRBJ2-7 TRBV29-1 CSVGTSAYEQYF TGCAGCGTTGGGACGTCCGCCTACGAGCAGTACTTC
NA TRBD2 TRBJ2-1 TRBV27 CASSPTSGSAEQFF TGTGCCAGCAGCCCGACTAGCGGGAGTGCTGAGCAGTTCTTC
NA NA TRBJ2-7 TRBV25-1 CASSEYYEQYF TGTGCCAGCAGTGAATATTACGAGCAGTACTTC
NA TRBD1 TRBJ1-2 TRBV6-1 CASSPGTGLTF TGTGCCAGCAGTCCTGGGACAGGTCTCACCTTC
NA TRBD1 TRBJ2-1 TRBV27 CASSPTLGTGGNEQFF TGTGCCAGCAGTCCCACCCTCGGGACAGGGGGCAATGAGCAGTTCTTC
medium-sized NA TRBJ2-4 TRBV2 CASNEGTLAKNIQYF TGTGCCAGCAATGAGGGTACTCTAGCCAAAAACATTCAGTACTTC
NA TRBD2 TRBJ2-7 TRBV9 CASSVSSGGLYEQYF TGTGCCAGCAGTGTATCTAGCGGCGGTCTCTACGAGCAGTACTTC
NA TRBD2 TRBJ2-2 TRBV4-1 CASSQSGLAGGYGELFF TGCGCCAGCAGCCAATCTGGACTAGCGGGAGGATACGGGGAGCTGTTTTTT
NA NA TRBJ1-5 TRBV27 CASSSRTLTPNQPQHF TGTGCCAGCAGTTCACGTACACTTACTCCCAATCAGCCCCAGCATTTT
NA TRBD1 TRBJ2-2 TRBV27 CASSSRTGGLDGELFF TGTGCCAGCAGTTCCCGGACAGGGGGCTTAGACGGGGAGCTGTTTTTT
NA NA TRBJ2-7 TRBV28 CASSPLAEIYEQYF TGTGCCAGCAGTCCCTTAGCGGAAATCTACGAGCAGTACTTC
NA NA TRBJ1-1 TRBV7-6 CASSNRQDTHTEAFF TGTGCCAGCAGCAACCGACAGGACACGCACACTGAAGCTTTCTTT
NA TRBD1 TRBJ2-5 TRBV5-1 CASSLAGTGVETQYF TGCGCCAGCAGCTTGGCCGGGACAGGGGTAGAGACCCAGTACTTC
few TRBD2 TRBJ2-1 TRBV18 CASSPASGLVDEQFF TGTGCCAGCTCACCAGCTTCGGGACTAGTGGATGAGCAGTTCTTC
NA TRBD2 TRBJ2-7 TRBV7-3 CASSRGDYPSDEQYF TGTGCCAGCAGCCGTGGGGACTACCCGTCGGACGAGCAGTACTTC
NA NA TRBJ2-5 TRBV13 CASSLEEEETQYF TGTGCCAGCAGCTTAGAGGAAGAGGAGACCCAGTACTTC
NA TRBD2 TRBJ2-1 TRBV6-4 CASSDSTSGINEQFF TGTGCCAGCAGTGACTCAACTAGCGGGATCAATGAGCAGTTCTTC